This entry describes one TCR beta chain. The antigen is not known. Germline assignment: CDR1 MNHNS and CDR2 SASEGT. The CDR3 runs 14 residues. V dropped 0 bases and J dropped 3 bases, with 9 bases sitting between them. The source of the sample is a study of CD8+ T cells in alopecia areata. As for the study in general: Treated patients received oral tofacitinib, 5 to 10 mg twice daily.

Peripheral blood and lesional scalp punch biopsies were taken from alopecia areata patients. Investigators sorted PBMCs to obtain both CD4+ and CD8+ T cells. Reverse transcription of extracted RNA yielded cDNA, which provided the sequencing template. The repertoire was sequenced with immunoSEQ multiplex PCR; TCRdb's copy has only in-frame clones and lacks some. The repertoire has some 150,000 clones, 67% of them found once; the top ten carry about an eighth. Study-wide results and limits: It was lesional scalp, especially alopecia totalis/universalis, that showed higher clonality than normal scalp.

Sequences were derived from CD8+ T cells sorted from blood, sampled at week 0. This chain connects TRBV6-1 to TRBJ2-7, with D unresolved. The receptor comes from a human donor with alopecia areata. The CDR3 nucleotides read TGTGCCAGCAGTGAAGCGACCTTGGGCTACGAGCAGTACTTC. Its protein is CASSEATLGYEQYF.